Presented here are 17 T cell receptor beta chains from one specimen sequenced in a study of blood T cell repertoires in COVID-19. The table came from immunoSEQ multiplex PCR; TCRdb's copy has only in-frame clones and leaves some out. The profile shows under 250,000 clones, around 86% of them singletons. The sample consisted of peripheral blood. The receptors originated from a man aged 55-75 years who had recovered from COVID-19.

This clone has only one observation. The V call is TRBV7-6, the J call TRBJ2-7; TRBD2 aligns across 7 bases. The CDR3 contains 16 residues. Germline V gene sequence: CDR1 SGHVS, CDR2 FNYEAQ. The V and J ends lost 3 bases and 4 bases, in that order; junction bases with no gene match: 12. The CDR3, as DNA: TGTGCCAGCAGCTTCGGGCGGGGAAGCGGGGCGTACGAGCAGTACTTC. Encoded protein: CASSFGRGSGAYEQYF. Based on the CDR3 plus reference TRBV7-6 and TRBJ2-7, the full variable domain is GAGVSQSPRYKVTKRGQDVALRCDPISGHVSLYWYRQALGQGPEFLTYFNYEAQQDKSGLPNDRFSAERPEGSISTLTIQRTEQRDSAMYRCASSFGRGSGAYEQYFGPGTRLTVT.

This clone was picked up a small number of times. V and J are TRBV5-1 and TRBJ2-7, with 9 bases identical to TRBD2. The CDR3 runs to 14 residues. The junction had 8 bases not matched to a gene; V was cut back by 4 bases and J by 6 bases. The germline CDR1 and CDR2 sequences are SGHRS and YFSETQ. The CDR3 loop reads CASSDRSGSGEQYF. The CDR3 DNA reads TGCGCCAGCAGCGACCGTAGCGGGAGCGGCGAGCAGTACTTC.

The chain recombines TRBV3-1 (or the pseudogene TRBV3-2) with TRBJ2-7, with D unresolved. The germline gives CDR1 LGHDT, CDR2 YNNKEL (reference sequence). The CDR3 spans 16 residues. With 1 base removed from V and 2 bases from J, the gap between germline ends came to 15 bases. The CDR3 nucleotides are TGTGCCAGCAGCCAAGTTTCGAGAACCTTTACCTACGAGCAGTACTTC. Its protein is CASSQVSRTFTYEQYF.

The J gene is TRBJ2-7, the V gene TRBV28, with TRBD1 matching 7 bases. From germline, CDR1 is MDHEN and CDR2 SYDVKM. The V gene end was trimmed by 7 bases and the J gene end by 6 bases; junction bases not matched to a gene: 15. The CDR3 totals 15 residues. The CDR3 spells CASKKPPGQLGEQYF. CDR3 DNA sequence: TGTGCCAGCAAAAAACCCCCGGGACAGCTCGGCGAGCAGTACTTC.

This chain uses TRBV20-1 with TRBJ1-2; D gene ambiguous. The germline V and J ends were trimmed by 3 bases and 0 bases, with 5 bases remaining between them. The CDR3 has 12 residues. Germline CDR1 is DFQATT and CDR2 is SNEGSKA (reference sequence). CDR3 region: CSASSTNYGYTF. In nucleotides, the CDR3 is TGCAGTGCTAGTTCTACTAACTATGGCTACACCTTC.

The genes are TRBV18 and TRBJ2-5; 10 bases fit TRBD2. CDR1 KGHSH and CDR2 LQKENI come from the germline V gene. J lost 5 bases, V lost 2 bases, and 5 bases had no gene match. CDR3 length: 15 residues. The CDR3 loop reads CASSPKAGGHETQYF. In DNA form, the CDR3 reads TGTGCCAGCTCACCAAAAGCGGGGGGGCACGAGACCCAGTACTTC.

This sequence joins TRBV24-1 and TRBJ2-1, with 9 bases identical to TRBD2. CDR1 KGHDR and CDR2 SFDVKD come from the germline V gene. Losses at the gene ends were 3 bases for V and 9 bases for J; bases not matched to a gene: 14. The length of the CDR3 is 17 residues. The CDR3: CATSDPTGVAGVVEQFF. The CDR3 coding sequence is TGTGCCACCAGTGATCCAACCGGGGTAGCGGGAGTAGTTGAGCAGTTCTTC.

V is TRBV29-1 and J is TRBJ1-2; possible D gene TRBD1, 5 bases. Trimming shortened V by 3 bases and J by 5 bases, and 10 bases separated the two germline ends. Germline V CDR1 and CDR2: SQVTM, ANQGSEA. This CDR3 has 12 residues. In DNA form, the CDR3 reads TGCAGCGTTGAGACAGCCCTATATGGCTACACCTTC. Its protein is CSVETALYGYTF.

V and J are TRBV19 and TRBJ1-1; TRBD1 agrees at 9 bases. Unmatched junction bases numbered 10, after V lost 9 bases and J lost 2 bases. The CDR3 consists of 15 residues. Germline assignment: CDR1 LNHDA and CDR2 SQIVND (reference sequence). In DNA, the CDR3 is TGTGCCAGCCGCCGGGACAGGGTTGGCAACACTGAAGCTTTCTTT. Translating it yields CASRRDRVGNTEAFF. The variable domain in full, completed from reference TRBV19 and TRBJ1-1, reads DGGITQSPKYLFRKEGQNVTLSCEQNLNHDAMYWYRQDPGQGLRLIYYSQIVNDFQKGDIAEGYSVSREKKESFPLTVTSAQKNPTAFYLCASRRDRVGNTEAFFGQGTRLTVV.

This chain uses TRBV7-2 with TRBJ2-5; D unresolved. The CDR3 loop spans 16 amino acids. V was pared by 1 base and J by 3 bases, with 15 bases between. Per the germline V gene, CDR1 is SGHTA and CDR2 is FQGNSA. CDR3 bases: TGTGCCAGCAGCTTAGTATCATCCAGGTACGAAGAGACCCAGTACTTC. This codes for CASSLVSSRYEETQYF. The entire variable domain, with the rest obtained from reference TRBV7-2 and TRBJ2-5, is as follows: GAGVSQSPSNKVTEKGKDVELRCDPISGHTALYWYRQSLGQGLEFLIYFQGNSAPDKSGLPSDRFSAERTGGSVSTLTIQRTQQEDSAVYLCASSLVSSRYEETQYFGPGTRLLVL.

This clone was counted a single time. The gene calls are TRBV15 and TRBJ2-7; TRBD2 might be the D (5 bases). Trimming shortened V by 9 bases and J by 4 bases, and 16 bases separated the two germline ends. Germline-derived CDR1 and CDR2 are LNHNV and YYDKDF (reference sequence). CDR3 size: 13 residues. This chain's CDR3 is CATRGSETYEQYF. The CDR3 DNA reads as TGTGCCACGCGAGGGAGTGAAACTTACGAGCAGTACTTC.

The CDR3 nucleotides are TGTGCCAGCAGCCCAAGAGGGTACGGGGTTGGGATGAACACTGAAGCTTTCTTT. It encodes CASSPRGYGVGMNTEAFF. The J gene is TRBJ1-1, the V gene TRBV7-6; no definite D call. The germline V gene has CDR1 SGHVS and CDR2 FNYEAQ. The CDR3 extends over 18 amino acids. V was trimmed by 5 bases and J by 0 bases, leaving 22 bases between them.

This clone was counted between two and nine times. This rearrangement joins TRBV29-1 to TRBJ2-7; TRBD1 matches at 7 bases. Germline V gene data show CDR1 as SQVTM and CDR2 as ANQGSEA. This CDR3 region has 12 residues. V was clipped by 5 bases and J by 3 bases; unmatched bases: 4. CDR3: CSVRTGNYEQYF. CDR3 nucleotides: TGCAGCGTTCGGACAGGTAACTACGAGCAGTACTTC.

This chain links TRBV2 with TRBJ1-6, with 8 bases lining up with TRBD1. Germline V gene lookup returns CDR1 SNHLY and CDR2 FYNNEI. The CDR3 spans 14 residues. Unmatched junction bases numbered 5, after V lost 6 bases and J lost 7 bases. CDR3 coding DNA: TGTGCCAGCAGATTTCGGGACAGGAATTCACCCCTCCACTTT. Translating it yields CASRFRDRNSPLHF.

This clone was picked up a small number of times. The rearrangement joins TRBV4-1 to TRBJ1-1, with D possibly being TRBD1 (5 bases). The CDR3 sequence is 13 residues long. Germline V gives CDR1 MGHRA, CDR2 YSYEKL. Trimming took off 5 bases at V and 7 bases at J, with 14 bases between the two ends. CDR3 nucleotides: TGCGCCAGCAGCTTTGCCGGGACTGATGAAGCTTTCTTT. Translating it yields CASSFAGTDEAFF.

This rearrangement joins TRBV3-1 (or the pseudogene TRBV3-2) to TRBJ2-4; D unclear. The germline V gene encodes CDR1 LGHDT and CDR2 YNNKEL (reference sequence). The CDR3 spans 17 residues. Trimming left V 0 bases short and J 0 bases short, with 12 bases between. The CDR3 DNA reads as TGTGCCAGCAGCCAAGATTATGGTGACTTAGCCAAAAACATTCAGTACTTC. It is translated as CASSQDYGDLAKNIQYF.

The rearrangement joins TRBV19 to TRBJ1-4; D perhaps matches TRBD1 (5 bases). V shed 6 bases and J shed 2 bases, with 16 bases lying between them. CDR3 length: 16 residues. Germline loops: CDR1 LNHDA, CDR2 SQIVND (reference sequence). CDR3 region: CASRTLVRGTNEKLFF. CDR3 in DNA: TGTGCCAGTAGGACCCTCGTTCGGGGGACTAATGAAAAACTGTTTTTT.